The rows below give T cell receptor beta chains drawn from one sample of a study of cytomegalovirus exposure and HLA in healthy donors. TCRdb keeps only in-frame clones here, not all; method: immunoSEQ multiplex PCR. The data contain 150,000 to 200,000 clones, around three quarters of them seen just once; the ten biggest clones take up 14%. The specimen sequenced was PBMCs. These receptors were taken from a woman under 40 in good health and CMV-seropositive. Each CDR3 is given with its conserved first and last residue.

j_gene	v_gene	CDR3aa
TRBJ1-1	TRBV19	CASSTDRGVFGEAFF
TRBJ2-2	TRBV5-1	CASSPTSPGLAYGGELFF
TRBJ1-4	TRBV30	CAWRTTFMGELFF
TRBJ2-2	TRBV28	CASSGIRTGRFGNTGELFF
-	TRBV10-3	CAISEGRGGIHEQYF
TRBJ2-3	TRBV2	CASSPGTSSTDTQYF
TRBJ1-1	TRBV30	CAWSDRVGTEAFF
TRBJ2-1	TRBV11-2	CASSLGWTSGHNEQFF
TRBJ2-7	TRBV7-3	CASRLTGASYEQYF
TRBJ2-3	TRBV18	CASSPRWQAGVTDTQYF
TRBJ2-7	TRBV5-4	CASSHRTSATRTYEQYF
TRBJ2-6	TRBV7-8	CASSSSDRGSGANVLTF
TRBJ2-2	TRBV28	CATDGGGELFF
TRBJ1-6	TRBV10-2	CASSEPTVRDSYNSPLHF
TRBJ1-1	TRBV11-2	CASSLSVGGQAFF
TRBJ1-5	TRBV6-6	CASSPLSQPQHF
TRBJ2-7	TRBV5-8	CASSLEPLGDYEQYF
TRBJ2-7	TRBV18	CASSLTRTGSYEQYF
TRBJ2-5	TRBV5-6	CASSWAGGAGETQYF
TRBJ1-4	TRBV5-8	CASSLGGGDEKLFF
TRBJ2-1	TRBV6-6	CASSVSGTYNEQFF
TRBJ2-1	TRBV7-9	CSSSLGAGSRYNEQFF
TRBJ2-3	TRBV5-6	CASSFLAGGADTQYF
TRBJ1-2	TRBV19	CASSMDYWDYGYTF
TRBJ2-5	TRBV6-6	CASSYRDRDGQETQYF
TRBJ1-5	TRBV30	CAWSTWGTDNQPQHF
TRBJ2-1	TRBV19	CASSAQRDRSYNEQFF
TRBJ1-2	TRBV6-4	CASSDGTGQSYGYTF
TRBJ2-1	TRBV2	CASSDKEAVPAGNNEQFF
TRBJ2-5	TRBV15	CATSRAGSGRGKETQYF
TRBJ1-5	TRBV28	CAIGGLNQPQHF
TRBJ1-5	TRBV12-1	CASSFVRDRGGNQPQHF
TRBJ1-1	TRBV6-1	CASSDRRDTEAFF
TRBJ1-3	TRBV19	CASSISRQERNTIYF
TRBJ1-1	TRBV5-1	CASSSAGGNTEAFF
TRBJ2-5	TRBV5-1	CASSLGLAGQWETQYF
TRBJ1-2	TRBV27	CASSPRRDSLYGYTF
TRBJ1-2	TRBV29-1	CSAGQGIGVRGYTF
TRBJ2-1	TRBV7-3	CASSLWGGSYNEQFF
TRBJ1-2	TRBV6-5	CASRTGWGYTF
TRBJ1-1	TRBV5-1	CASSLGQGVTEAFF
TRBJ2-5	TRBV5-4	CASSLPGQSETQYF
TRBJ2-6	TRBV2	CASSGGQGIGANVLTF
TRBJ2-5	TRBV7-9	CASSLQDTGGRETQYF
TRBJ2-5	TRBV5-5	CASSLEGAETQYF
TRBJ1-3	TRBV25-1	CASRGTGGWRGNTIYF
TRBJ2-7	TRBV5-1	CASSFGLAGTYEQYF
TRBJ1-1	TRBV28	CASSPQTQGDTEAFF
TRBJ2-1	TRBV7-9	CASLPGGLYNEQFF
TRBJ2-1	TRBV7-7	CASSPRGNLNEQFF
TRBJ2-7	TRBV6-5	CASTRDPRGEQYF
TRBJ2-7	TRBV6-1	CASSPRDFYEQYF
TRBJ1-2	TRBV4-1	CASSPPLTEIFYGYTF
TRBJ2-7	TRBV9	CASSVGRDGRRTYEQYF
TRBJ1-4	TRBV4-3	CASSPGGQGDATNEKLFF
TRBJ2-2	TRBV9	CASSGGLAENTGELFF
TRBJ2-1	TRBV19	CASRRTSGVYNEQFF